Following are 21 T cell receptor beta chains from one sample sequenced in a study of identical twins. TCRdb re-called the 5' RACE reads through MiXCR, storing one row per CDR3 protein. The sample holds 750,000 to 950,000 distinct CDR3 sequences, 9% to 15% seen once. These data were also filed under a second study, of yellow fever vaccine responses in identical twins.

Sequencing was performed on PBMCs. All receptors come from a young woman in good health.

V gene TRBV12-3 or TRBV12-4 combines with J gene TRBJ1-5, with D maybe TRBD1 (5 bases). This CDR3 has 15 amino acids. The germline V and J ends were trimmed by 6 bases and 3 bases, with 15 bases remaining between them. CDR3 coding DNA: TGTGCCAGCAGGGGGACCTGGAATAACAATCAGCCCCAGCATTTT. Translated, it gives CASRGTWNNNQPQHF.

The J gene is TRBJ2-7, the V gene TRBV27, with D uncertain. Between the trimmed V and J ends, which lost 2 bases and 4 bases, there was a span of 9 bases. Germline V lookup: CDR1 MNHEY, CDR2 SMNVEV (reference sequence). The CDR3 has 13 amino acids. CDR3 region: CASSLRYGYEQYF. Written as DNA, the CDR3 is TGTGCCAGCAGTTTAAGGTATGGATACGAGCAGTACTTC.

This clonotype has more than one count but fewer than ten. The chain couples TRBV7-6 to TRBJ2-7; 8 nucleotides match TRBD2. With V trimmed by 4 bases and J by 3 bases, 17 bases remained unmatched. Germline V lookup: CDR1 SGHVS, CDR2 FNYEAQ. The CDR3 covers 18 residues. CDR3: CASSSPGRDSGTHYEQYF. DNA for the CDR3: TGTGCCAGCAGCTCCCCGGGAAGGGATAGCGGGACACACTACGAGCAGTACTTC.

This clonotype has more than one count but fewer than ten. The chain couples TRBV9 to TRBJ2-5, with a possible D match to TRBD1 (6 bases). CDR3 length: 15 amino acids. The germline gives CDR1 SGDLS, CDR2 YYNGEE. The V and J ends lost 0 bases and 5 bases respectively, with 14 bases between them. CDR3 sequence reads: CASSVGQDPRETQYF. As DNA, the CDR3 is TGTGCCAGCAGCGTAGGACAGGACCCCAGGGAGACCCAGTACTTC.

This clonotype has ten or more counts. The chain recombines TRBV5-1 with TRBJ2-3; 8 nucleotides align to TRBD1. V shed 3 bases and J 2 bases; nucleotides not matched to a gene: 5. The CDR3 covers 15 residues. CDR1 SGHRS and CDR2 YFSETQ come from the germline V gene. The CDR3: CASSSGQEYTDTQYF. The CDR3 DNA is TGCGCCAGCAGCTCGGGACAGGAATACACAGATACGCAGTATTTT.

This clonotype was counted only a few times. This chain uses TRBV14 with TRBJ2-7; 9 bases fit TRBD1. The CDR3 sequence is 18 residues long. The V segment lost 5 bases and the J segment 4 bases; nucleotides outside the gene matches: 18. The germline V gene has CDR1 SGHDN and CDR2 FVKESK. CDR3: CASSDRFHWDRDFYEQYF. The CDR3 DNA is TGTGCCAGCAGCGATAGATTCCATTGGGACAGGGACTTTTACGAGCAGTACTTC.

The chain has TRBV19 and TRBJ1-1; D is uncertain. The CDR3 extends over 15 amino acids. Trimming shortened V by 4 bases and J by 5 bases, and 17 bases separated the two germline ends. Germline V gene sequence: CDR1 LNHDA, CDR2 SQIVND (reference sequence). For the CDR3, the DNA is TGTGCCAGTAGTACCATCTCAGTCCGAACAACTGAAGCTTTCTTT. This translates into CASSTISVRTTEAFF.

This chain joins TRBV4-1 and TRBJ2-2, with unresolved D. V was trimmed by 0 bases and J by 0 bases, leaving 11 bases between them. The CDR3 contains 17 residues. Germline lookup yields CDR1 MGHRA and CDR2 YSYEKL. The DNA of the CDR3 is TGCGCCAGCAGCCAAGATCCTAACACCGCGAACACCGGGGAGCTGTTTTTT. Its protein product is CASSQDPNTANTGELFF.

This clonotype occurred a few times. This chain's CDR3 is CASSYEGGEAFF. In DNA, the CDR3 is TGTGCCAGCAGTTACGAAGGGGGAGAGGCTTTCTTT. The chain joins TRBV6-6 to TRBJ1-1; D is perhaps TRBD1 (6 bases). Germline V lookup: CDR1 MNHNY, CDR2 SVGAGI (reference sequence). This CDR3 has 12 amino acids. V was clipped by 2 bases and J by 11 bases, with 12 bases between them.

This clonotype showed up many times. At one end, the junction sequence differs from germline, possibly due to a read error. The rearrangement links TRBV10-2 to TRBJ2-1; 10 bases fit TRBD2. The germline CDR1 and CDR2 sequences are WSHSY and SAAADI. This CDR3 is 14 amino acids long. The CDR3 bases are TGTGCCAGCACTTTAGCGGGAGGAATGGATGAGCAGTTCTTC. Its protein product is CASTLAGGMDEQFF.

This clonotype was counted between two and nine times. The V call is TRBV27, the J call TRBJ1-6; D remains unclear. The germline V gene encodes CDR1 MNHEY and CDR2 SMNVEV (reference sequence). Trimming removed 9 bases from V and 4 bases from J, with 22 bases in between. This CDR3 spans 17 amino acids. CDR3 loop: CASPPSAPRPYNSPLHF. The CDR3 bases are TGTGCCAGTCCCCCTTCGGCGCCGCGGCCATATAATTCACCCCTCCACTTT.

V is TRBV12-3 or TRBV12-4 and J is TRBJ2-1; TRBD2 agrees at 12 bases. V dropped 6 bases and J dropped 5; count of bases not matched to a gene: 5. The CDR3 consists of 15 residues. The CDR3 reads CASRPASGGDNEQFF. CDR3 coding DNA: TGTGCCAGCAGGCCCGCTAGCGGGGGGGACAATGAGCAGTTCTTC.

The chain combines TRBV10-1 with TRBJ2-1; 10 nucleotides match TRBD1. The CDR3 totals 16 residues. Losses at the gene ends were 2 bases for V and 2 bases for J; bases not matched to a gene: 3. Germline V gene lookup returns CDR1 WNHNN and CDR2 SYGVQD (reference sequence). CDR3 in amino acids: CASSEPGTGAYNEQFF. The CDR3 DNA is TGCGCCAGCAGTGAGCCCGGGACAGGGGCCTACAATGAGCAGTTCTTC.

This clonotype has only a few counts. The chain joins TRBV7-2 to TRBJ1-6; the D gene is possibly TRBD1 (5 bases). Trimming pared 8 bases from V and 6 bases from J, leaving 11 bases between. The germline V gene encodes CDR1 SGHTA and CDR2 FQGNSA. The CDR3 is 13 residues long. In DNA, the CDR3 is TGTGCCAGCGGCAACAGGTTTAATTCACCCCTCCACTTT. It is translated as CASGNRFNSPLHF.

J is TRBJ2-3 and V is TRBV4-1; D is perhaps TRBD2 (6 bases). This CDR3 comprises 16 residues. Trimming shortened V by 2 bases and J by 0 bases, and 12 bases separated the two germline ends. From germline, CDR1 is MGHRA and CDR2 YSYEKL. CDR3 coding DNA: TGCGCCAGCAGCCAACCCTTGGGGGGTAGCACAGATACGCAGTATTTT. This encodes CASSQPLGGSTDTQYF.

This clonotype has a handful of counts. V usage is TRBV20-1 and J usage is TRBJ2-3; possibly TRBD1 for D (6 bases). This CDR3 has 14 amino acids. CDR1 DFQATT and CDR2 SNEGSKA come from the germline V gene (reference sequence). Between the trimmed V and J ends, which lost 6 bases and 2 bases, there was a span of 15 bases. CDR3 in amino acids: CSAPGTTYTDTQYF. The CDR3 nucleotides read TGCAGTGCCCCCGGGACAACTTACACAGATACGCAGTATTTT.

The chain couples TRBV10-3 to TRBJ1-2; perhaps TRBD1 as D (5 bases). Deletions cut 0 bases from V and 6 bases from J, with 11 bases between. The germline V gene has CDR1 ENHRY and CDR2 SYGVKD. This CDR3 is 14 amino acids long. The CDR3 region is CAISESPGRNGYTF. The CDR3 DNA reads TGTGCCATCAGTGAGTCCCCAGGGAGGAATGGCTACACCTTC.

V usage is TRBV4-2 and J usage is TRBJ1-4; 9 bases fit TRBD1. Germline V lookup: CDR1 LGHNA, CDR2 YNFKEQ. Unmatched junction bases numbered 10, after V lost 4 bases and J lost 1 base. This CDR3 is built from 18 residues. CDR3 nucleotide sequence: TGTGCCAGCAGCCGTAGGACAGGGGAAGTGGGAACTAATGAAAAACTGTTTTTT. Residues: CASSRRTGEVGTNEKLFF.

This clonotype was recorded at least ten times. The CDR3 DNA reads TGTGCCAGCAGTTACACAGGGATGAACACCGGGGAGCTGTTTTTT. Its protein product is CASSYTGMNTGELFF. The chain recombines TRBV6-5 with TRBJ2-2; D is possibly TRBD1 (6 bases). The CDR3 is made up of 15 amino acids. V shed 2 bases and J shed 1 base, with 8 bases lying between them. Germline values: CDR1 MNHEY, CDR2 SVGAGI.

This chain uses TRBV29-1 with TRBJ1-5, with TRBD1 as a possible D gene (5 bases). V was cut by 7 bases and J by 3 bases, with 13 bases left in between. The CDR3 extends over 13 amino acids. Germline CDR1 reads SQVTM; CDR2 reads ANQGSEA. DNA for the CDR3: TGCAGCGCCCCGGGACGGTACAATCAGCCCCAGCATTTT. Its protein is CSAPGRYNQPQHF.

This clonotype was counted many times. The J gene is TRBJ2-1, the V gene TRBV11-2, with TRBD2 matching over 7 bases. This CDR3 has 14 residues. J gave up 9 bases and V 4 bases, and 9 bases lay outside the gene matches. From germline, CDR1 is SGHAT and CDR2 FQNNGV. CDR3 amino acids: CASSSAGLGPEQFF. CDR3 in DNA: TGTGCCAGCAGCTCAGCGGGATTGGGGCCTGAGCAGTTCTTC. The full variable domain, its missing parts supplied by reference TRBV11-2 and TRBJ2-1, is EAGVAQSPRYKIIEKRQSVAFWCNPISGHATLYWYQQILGQGPKLLIQFQNNGVVDDSQLPKDRFSAERLKGVDSTLKIQPAKLEDSAVYLCASSSAGLGPEQFFGPGTRLTVL.